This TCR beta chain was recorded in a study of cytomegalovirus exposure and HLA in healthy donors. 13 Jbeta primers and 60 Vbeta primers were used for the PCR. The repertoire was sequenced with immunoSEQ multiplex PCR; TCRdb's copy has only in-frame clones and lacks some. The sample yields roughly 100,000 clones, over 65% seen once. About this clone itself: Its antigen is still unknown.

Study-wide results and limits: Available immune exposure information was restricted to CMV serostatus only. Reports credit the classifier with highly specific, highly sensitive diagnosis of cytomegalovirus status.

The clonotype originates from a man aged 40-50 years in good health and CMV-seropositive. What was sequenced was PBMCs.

The CDR3 protein is CASSLTGNTGELFF. CDR3 coding DNA: TGTGCCAGCAGCTTGACAGGGAACACCGGGGAGCTGTTTTTT. The chain is built from TRBV2 and TRBJ2-2; TRBD1 might be the D (6 bases). The CDR3 covers 14 residues. Trimming took off 6 bases at V and 1 base at J, with 9 bases between the two ends. From germline, CDR1 is SNHLY and CDR2 FYNNEI.